Shown below are 10 T cell receptor beta chains from a single sample sequenced in a study of siplizumab effects on memory and regulatory T cells. Profiled with immunoSEQ multiplex PCR; TCRdb holds only in-frame clones, not every one. Among about 56,000 clones listed, less than 98% were seen once. The sequencing sample was made of naive CD8+ T cells sorted from blood. Receptors were obtained from a human donor in good health.

The DNA of the CDR3 is TGTGCCAGCAGCCCCGACAGGCTCTCTGGAAACACCATATATTTT. Translating it yields CASSPDRLSGNTIYF. The chain uses TRBV7-8 and TRBJ1-3; D is possibly TRBD1 (6 bases). Deletions cut 5 bases from V and 0 bases from J, with 11 bases between. CDR3 length: 15 residues. Germline V gene lookup returns CDR1 SGHVS and CDR2 FQNEAQ.

The chain joins TRBV7-3 to TRBJ2-7; 12 positions agree with TRBD2. From germline, CDR1 is SGHTA and CDR2 FQGTGA. J lost 5 bases, V lost 5 bases, and 4 bases had no gene match. This CDR3 spans 14 amino acids. The DNA for the CDR3 is TGTGCCAGCAGCATACTAGCGGGAGGCGACGAGCAGTACTTC. This translates into CASSILAGGDEQYF.

This chain links TRBV5-6 with TRBJ2-7, with TRBD1 identical over 8 bases. V lost 4 bases, J lost 1 base, and 4 bases stayed unmatched. The germline V gene encodes CDR1 SGHDT and CDR2 YYEEEE. The CDR3 is made up of 14 amino acids. CDR3 region: CASSLTGASYEQYF. The CDR3 DNA sequence: TGTGCCAGCAGCCTGACAGGGGCGTCCTACGAGCAGTACTTC. The whole variable domain, filled in from reference TRBV5-6 and TRBJ2-7, reads DAGVTQSPTHLIKTRGQQVTLRCSPKSGHDTVSWYQQALGQGPQFIFQYYEEEERQRGNFPDRFSGHQFPNYSSELNVNALLLGDSALYLCASSLTGASYEQYFGPGTRLTVT.

J is TRBJ1-1 and V is TRBV14; D is unclear. V lost 0 bases and J lost 4, with 9 bases in between. The CDR3 runs to 14 residues. The germline CDR1 and CDR2 sequences are SGHDN and FVKESK. The CDR3 sequence is CASSQDWGSTEAFF. The CDR3 bases are TGTGCCAGCAGCCAAGATTGGGGATCCACTGAAGCTTTCTTT.

J is TRBJ2-1 and V is TRBV5-4; TRBD2 aligns across 8 bases. The length of the CDR3 is 13 residues. The V gene end was trimmed by 3 bases and the J gene end by 7 bases; junction bases not matched to a gene: 3. The germline V gene encodes CDR1 SGHNT and CDR2 YYREEE (reference sequence). DNA for the CDR3: TGTGCCAGCAGCTCGGGGGGGTGGAATGAGCAGTTCTTC. Translated, it gives CASSSGGWNEQFF.

V usage is TRBV28 and J usage is TRBJ2-3; D is tentatively TRBD1 or TRBD2 (5 bases each). In germline, CDR1 is MDHEN, CDR2 SYDVKM. V gave up 6 bases and J gave up 0 bases, with 13 bases separating them. CDR3 length: 15 amino acids. The CDR3 region has the DNA TGTGCCAGCAGCTATGAGGGGTTTAGCACAGATACGCAGTATTTT. Residues: CASSYEGFSTDTQYF.

The chain recombines TRBV21-1 with TRBJ1-2. TRBV21-1 is described as a pseudogene. The CDR3 is 15 amino acids. Here the CDR3 reads CASSKAGRLLRSYTF. As DNA, the CDR3 is TGTGCCAGCAGCAAGGCGGGCAGGCTTTTAAGAAGCTACACCTTC.

About this clone itself: A junction end diverges from the germline sequence, so it may reflect a read error. This specimen includes other DNA sequences encoding the same CDR3. This rearrangement joins TRBV5-6 to TRBJ1-4; 9 nucleotides agree with TRBD1. Germline CDR1 is SGHDT and CDR2 is YYEEEE. This CDR3 region has 16 residues. CDR3 in amino acids: CASSLARDRVNEKLFF. CDR3 DNA sequence: TGTGCCAGCAGCCTAGCCCGGGACAGGGTAAATGAAAAACTGTTTTTC. The full variable domain, with the rest looked up from reference TRBV5-6 and TRBJ1-4, is DAGVTQSPTHLIKTRGQQVTLRCSPKSGHDTVSWYQQALGQGPQFIFQYYEEEERQRGNFPDRFSGHQFPNYSSELNVNALLLGDSALYLCASSLARDRVNEKLFFGSGTQLSVL.

The chain employs TRBV28 and TRBJ1-2; no clear D. The CDR3 is 16 residues long. Germline CDR1 and CDR2: MDHEN and SYDVKM. The V gene lost 4 bases and the J gene lost 0 bases, with 15 bases spanning the gap. As DNA, the CDR3 is TGTGCCAGCAGTTCGCCGACTGTTTTAGCTAACTATGGCTACACCTTC. Amino acids: CASSSPTVLANYGYTF.

The CDR3 region is CASSLEGADTGELFF. In DNA, the CDR3 is TGTGCCAGCAGCTTGGAGGGGGCGGACACCGGGGAGCTGTTTTTT. The genes are TRBV5-4 and TRBJ2-2, with TRBD1 identical over 7 bases. Germline CDR1 SGHNT, CDR2 YYREEE (reference sequence). This CDR3 spans 15 amino acids. V dropped 0 bases and J dropped 3; count of bases not matched to a gene: 2.